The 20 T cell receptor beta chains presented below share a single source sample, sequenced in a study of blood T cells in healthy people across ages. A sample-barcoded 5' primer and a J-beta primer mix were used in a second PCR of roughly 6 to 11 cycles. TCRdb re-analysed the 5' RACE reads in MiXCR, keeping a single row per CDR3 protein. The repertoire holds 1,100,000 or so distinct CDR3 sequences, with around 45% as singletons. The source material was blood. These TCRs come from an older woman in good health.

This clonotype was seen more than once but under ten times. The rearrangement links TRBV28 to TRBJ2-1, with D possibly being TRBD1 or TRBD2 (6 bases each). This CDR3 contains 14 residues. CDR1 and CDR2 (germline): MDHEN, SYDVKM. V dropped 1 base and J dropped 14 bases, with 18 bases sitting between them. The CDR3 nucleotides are TGTGCCAGCAGTTTATACACCACAGGGAGGCGGGAGTTCTTC. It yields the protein CASSLYTTGRREFF.

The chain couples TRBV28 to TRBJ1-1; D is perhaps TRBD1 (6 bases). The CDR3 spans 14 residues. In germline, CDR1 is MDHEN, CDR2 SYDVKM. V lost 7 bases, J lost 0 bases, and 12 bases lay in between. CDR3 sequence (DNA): TGTGCCAGCACCCTGGACAGCATGAACACTGAAGCTTTCTTT. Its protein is CASTLDSMNTEAFF.

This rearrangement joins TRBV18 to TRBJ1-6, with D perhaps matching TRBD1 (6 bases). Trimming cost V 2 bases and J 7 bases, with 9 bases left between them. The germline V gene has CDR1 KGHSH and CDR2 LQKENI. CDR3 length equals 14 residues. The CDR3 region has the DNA TGTGCCAGCTCACCAGGGACAATGAATTCACCCCTCCACTTT. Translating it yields CASSPGTMNSPLHF.

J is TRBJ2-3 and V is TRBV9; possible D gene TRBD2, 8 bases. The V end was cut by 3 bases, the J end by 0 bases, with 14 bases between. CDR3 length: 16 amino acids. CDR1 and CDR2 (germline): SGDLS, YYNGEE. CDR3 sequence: CASSAGGGQSTDTQYF. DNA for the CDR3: TGTGCCAGCAGCGCCGGGGGGGGACAGAGCACAGATACGCAGTATTTT.

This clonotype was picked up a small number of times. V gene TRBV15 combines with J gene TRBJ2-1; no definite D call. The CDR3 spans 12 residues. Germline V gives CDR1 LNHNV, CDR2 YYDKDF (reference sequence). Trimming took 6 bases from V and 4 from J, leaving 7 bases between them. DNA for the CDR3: TGTGCCACCAGTTATGGGTACAATGAGCAGTTCTTC. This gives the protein CATSYGYNEQFF. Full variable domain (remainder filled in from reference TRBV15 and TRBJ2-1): DAMVIQNPRYQVTQFGKPVTLSCSQTLNHNVMYWYQQKSSQAPKLLFHYYDKDFNNEADTPDNFQSRRPNTSFCFLDIRSPGLGDTAMYLCATSYGYNEQFFGPGTRLTVL.

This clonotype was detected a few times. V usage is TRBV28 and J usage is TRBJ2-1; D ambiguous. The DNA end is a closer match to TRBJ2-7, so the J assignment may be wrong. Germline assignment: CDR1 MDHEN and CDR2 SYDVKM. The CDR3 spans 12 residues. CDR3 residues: CASTPSTYEQYF. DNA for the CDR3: TGTGCCAGCACCCCATCGACCTACGAGCAGTACTTC.

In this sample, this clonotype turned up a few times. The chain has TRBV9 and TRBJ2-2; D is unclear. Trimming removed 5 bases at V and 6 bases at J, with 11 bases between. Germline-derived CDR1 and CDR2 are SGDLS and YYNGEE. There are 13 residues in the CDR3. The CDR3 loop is CASSADQAGELFF. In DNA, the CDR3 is TGTGCCAGCAGTGCCGACCAGGCCGGGGAGCTGTTTTTT.

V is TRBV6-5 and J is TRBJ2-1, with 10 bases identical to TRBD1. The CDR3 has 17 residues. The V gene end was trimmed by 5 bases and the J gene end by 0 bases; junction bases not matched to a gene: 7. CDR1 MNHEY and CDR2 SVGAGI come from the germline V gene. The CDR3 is CASSHGQGVSSYNEQFF. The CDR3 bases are TGTGCCAGCAGTCACGGACAGGGGGTAAGCTCCTACAATGAGCAGTTCTTC.

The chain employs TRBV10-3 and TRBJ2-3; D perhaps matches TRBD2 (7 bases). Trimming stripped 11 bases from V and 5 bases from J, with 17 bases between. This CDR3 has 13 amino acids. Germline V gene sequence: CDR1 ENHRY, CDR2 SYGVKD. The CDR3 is CALRGAAGDTQYF. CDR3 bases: TGTGCCCTACGGGGGGCTGCCGGAGATACGCAGTATTTT.

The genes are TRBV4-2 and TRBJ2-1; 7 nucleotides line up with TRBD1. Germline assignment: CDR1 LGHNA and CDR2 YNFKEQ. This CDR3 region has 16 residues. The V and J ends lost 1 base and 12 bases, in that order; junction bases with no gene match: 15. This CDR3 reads CASSQVGQEPFCGQFF. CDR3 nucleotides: TGTGCCAGCAGCCAAGTTGGACAGGAACCATTCTGTGGGCAGTTCTTC.

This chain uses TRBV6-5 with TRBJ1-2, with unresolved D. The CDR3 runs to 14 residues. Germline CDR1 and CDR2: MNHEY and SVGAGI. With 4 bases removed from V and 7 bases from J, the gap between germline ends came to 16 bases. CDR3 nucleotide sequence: TGTGCCAGCAGTTGGTACAGTGACTACTCTGGCTACACCTTC. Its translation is CASSWYSDYSGYTF.

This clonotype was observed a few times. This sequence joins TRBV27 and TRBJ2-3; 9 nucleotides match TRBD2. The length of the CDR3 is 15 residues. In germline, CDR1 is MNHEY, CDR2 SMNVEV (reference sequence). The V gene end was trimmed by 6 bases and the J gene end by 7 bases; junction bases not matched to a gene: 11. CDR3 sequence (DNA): TGTGCCAGCAGCTCGCTAGCGGGATTCCGTCATACGCAGTATTTT. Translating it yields CASSSLAGFRHTQYF.

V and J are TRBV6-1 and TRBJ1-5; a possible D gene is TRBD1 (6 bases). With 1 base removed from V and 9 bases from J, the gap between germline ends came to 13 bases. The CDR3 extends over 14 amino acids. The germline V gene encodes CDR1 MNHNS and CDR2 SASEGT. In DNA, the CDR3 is TGTGCCAGCAGTGAAGGGGGGCGTGGGGGGCCCCAGCATTTT. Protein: CASSEGGRGGPQHF.

The CDR3 loop is CAISGGDRASRGGAYEQYF. In DNA, the CDR3 is TGTGCCATCAGTGGTGGGGACAGGGCCTCCAGGGGGGGAGCTTACGAGCAGTACTTC. The chain joins TRBV10-3 to TRBJ2-7, with 9 bases lining up with TRBD1. This CDR3 region has 19 residues. The ends lost 4 bases at V and 4 bases at J; junction bases unmatched: 20. The germline CDR1 and CDR2 sequences are ENHRY and SYGVKD.

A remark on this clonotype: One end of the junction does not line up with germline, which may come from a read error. This CDR3 reads CASSFTGTVYNEQFF. The CDR3 DNA follows: TGCGCCAGCAGCTTTACGGGGACTGTCTACAATGAGCAGTTCTTC. The chain joins TRBV7-9 to TRBJ2-1, with a tentative D call TRBD2 (6 bases). The CDR3 sequence is 15 residues long. Germline CDR1 and CDR2: SEHNR and FQNEAQ (reference sequence). The whole variable domain, filled in from reference TRBV7-9 and TRBJ2-1, reads DTGVSQNPRHKITKRGQNVTFRCDPISEHNRLYWYRQTLGQGPEFLTYFQNEAQLEKSRLLSDRFSAERPKGSFSTLEIQRTEQGDSAMYLCASSFTGTVYNEQFFGPGTRLTVL.

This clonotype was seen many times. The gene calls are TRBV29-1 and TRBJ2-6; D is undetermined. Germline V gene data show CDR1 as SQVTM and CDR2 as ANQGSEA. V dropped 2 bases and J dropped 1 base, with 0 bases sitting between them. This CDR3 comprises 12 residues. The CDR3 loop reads CSVESGANVLTF. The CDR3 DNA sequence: TGCAGCGTTGAATCTGGGGCCAACGTCCTGACTTTC. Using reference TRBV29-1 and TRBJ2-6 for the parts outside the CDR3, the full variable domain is SAVISQKPSRDICQRGTSLTIQCQVDSQVTMMFWYRQQPGQSLTLIATANQGSEATYESGFVIDKFPISRPNLTFSTLTVSNMSPEDSSIYLCSVESGANVLTFGAGSRLTVL.

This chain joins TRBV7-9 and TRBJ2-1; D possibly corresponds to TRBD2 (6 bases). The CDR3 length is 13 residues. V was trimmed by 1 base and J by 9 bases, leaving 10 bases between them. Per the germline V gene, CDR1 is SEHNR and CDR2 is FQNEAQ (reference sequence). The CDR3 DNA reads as TGTGCCAGCAGCTTAGGCGGGAAGGTTGAGCAGTTCTTC. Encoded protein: CASSLGGKVEQFF.

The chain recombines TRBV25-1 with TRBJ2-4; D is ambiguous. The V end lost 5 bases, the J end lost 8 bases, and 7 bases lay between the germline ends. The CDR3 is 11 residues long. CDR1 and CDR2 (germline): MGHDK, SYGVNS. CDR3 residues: CASSLRDIQYF. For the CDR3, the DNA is TGTGCCAGCAGTCTTCGGGACATTCAGTACTTC.

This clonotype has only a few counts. The DNA for the CDR3 is TGTGCCACCAGTGATCCTACTCCGGGACAGAAAGAGACCCAGTACTTC. This codes for CATSDPTPGQKETQYF. The V gene is TRBV24-1, the J gene TRBJ2-5; 7 nucleotides agree with TRBD1. Per germline, CDR1 KGHDR and CDR2 SFDVKD. This CDR3 spans 16 amino acids. Germline trimming cut 3 bases from V and 3 bases from J; bases unmatched to any gene: 9.

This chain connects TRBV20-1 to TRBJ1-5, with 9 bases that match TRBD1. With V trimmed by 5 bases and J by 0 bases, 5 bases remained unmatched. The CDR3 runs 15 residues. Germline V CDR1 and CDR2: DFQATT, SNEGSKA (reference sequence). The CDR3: CSAGQGTHSNQPQHF. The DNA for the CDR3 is TGCAGTGCTGGACAGGGGACACATAGCAATCAGCCCCAGCATTTT.